The 12 T cell receptor beta chains below come from one sample, sequenced in a study of blood T cell repertoires in COVID-19. Assay used: immunoSEQ multiplex PCR; TCRdb lists only in-frame clones, some missing. The data hold roughly 68,000 clones, with about 81% observed a single time. The sequenced sample consisted of peripheral blood. All receptors come from a human donor in a cohort sampled during active COVID-19.

The chain uses TRBV28 and TRBJ1-2; TRBD1 is a possible D gene (6 bases). There are 12 residues in the CDR3. Germline CDR1 is MDHEN and CDR2 is SYDVKM. Deletions cut 5 bases from V and 6 bases from J, with 10 bases between. DNA for the CDR3: TGTGCCAGCAGTGAAGGGGGGGATGGCTACACCTTC. Protein product: CASSEGGDGYTF.

This sequence joins TRBV6-1 and TRBJ2-3, with 8 nucleotides matching TRBD2. In germline, CDR1 is MNHNS, CDR2 SASEGT. The CDR3 covers 18 residues. V trimming: 1 base; J trimming: 0 bases; junction bases outside the gene matches: 9. CDR3 residues: CASSEVAIERGSTDTQYF. Here the CDR3 DNA reads TGTGCCAGCAGTGAAGTCGCAATCGAGCGGGGGAGCACAGATACGCAGTATTTT.

This chain links TRBV19 with TRBJ2-5; 10 bases align to TRBD2. CDR1 is LNHDA and CDR2 is SQIVND in the germline V gene (reference sequence). Germline trimming cut 3 bases from V and 4 bases from J; bases unmatched to any gene: 5. CDR3 length equals 15 residues. In nucleotides, the CDR3 is TGTGCCAGTAGTATCTCTAGCGGGAGAGGAGAGACCCAGTACTTC. Its translation is CASSISSGRGETQYF.

This clone turned up a few times. The chain uses TRBV30 and TRBJ1-2; D is undetermined. There are 13 residues in the CDR3. CDR1 GTSNPN and CDR2 SVGIG come from the germline V gene (reference sequence). Trimming shortened V by 0 bases and J by 3 bases, and 8 bases separated the two germline ends. CDR3 region: CAWSVRWDYGYTF. As DNA, the CDR3 is TGTGCCTGGAGTGTGCGGTGGGACTATGGCTACACCTTC.

This clone appeared a single time. The gene calls are TRBV5-5 and TRBJ2-7; TRBD1 matches at 7 bases. Germline values: CDR1 SGHKS, CDR2 YYEKEE (reference sequence). With V trimmed by 5 bases and J by 3 bases, 8 bases remained unmatched. This CDR3 is 14 amino acids long. CDR3 residues: CASSFGDSHYEQYF. The CDR3 nucleotides read TGTGCCAGCAGTTTCGGGGACAGTCACTACGAGCAGTACTTC.

This chain joins TRBV6-5 and TRBJ2-5; 7 nucleotides match TRBD2. The CDR3 has 11 residues. CDR1 and CDR2 (germline): MNHEY, SVGAGI. The V and J ends lost 7 bases and 5 bases, in that order; junction bases with no gene match: 1. The CDR3 is CASTSGETQYF. The DNA for the CDR3 is TGTGCCAGCACTAGCGGCGAGACCCAGTACTTC.

The chain carries TRBV9 and TRBJ2-7; 9 bases agree with TRBD1. V lost 1 base to trimming and J lost 3 bases; unmatched junction nucleotides: 5. The germline V gene has CDR1 SGDLS and CDR2 YYNGEE. CDR3 length equals 15 residues. CDR3 protein: CASSVSGQGIYEQYF. The CDR3 DNA is TGTGCCAGCAGCGTATCGGGACAGGGAATCTACGAGCAGTACTTC.

This chain joins TRBV20-1 and TRBJ1-1; maybe TRBD1 (5 bases). The CDR3 spans 16 residues. Trimming stripped 3 bases from V and 0 bases from J, with 17 bases between. Per the germline V gene, CDR1 is DFQATT and CDR2 is SNEGSKA (reference sequence). CDR3 nucleotide sequence: TGCAGTGCTAGTTCGGGGGAATTGTTGATGAACACTGAAGCTTTCTTT. Translated, it gives CSASSGELLMNTEAFF.

The V call is TRBV4-2, the J call TRBJ2-5, with D possibly being TRBD1 (5 bases). The V end lost 0 bases, the J end lost 4 bases, and 9 bases lay between the germline ends. Germline lookup yields CDR1 LGHNA and CDR2 YNFKEQ. This CDR3 is 14 amino acids long. CDR3 nucleotide sequence: TGTGCCAGCAGCCAAGACAGGCAGGGAGAGACCCAGTACTTC. Translated: CASSQDRQGETQYF.

This clone was seen only once. The chain joins TRBV3-1 (or the pseudogene TRBV3-2) to TRBJ1-3; 8 positions match TRBD1. The CDR3 extends over 14 amino acids. The germline V gene has CDR1 LGHDT and CDR2 YNNKEL (reference sequence). V gave up 6 bases and J gave up 4 bases; unmatched junction bases: 5. DNA of the CDR3: TGTGCCAGCAGTACGCAGGGGGCAGGAAACACCATATATTTT. This encodes CASSTQGAGNTIYF.

The chain uses TRBV2 and TRBJ2-3; D possibly corresponds to TRBD2 (6 bases). The germline V gene encodes CDR1 SNHLY and CDR2 FYNNEI. Trimming took off 10 bases at V and 1 base at J, with 15 bases between the two ends. The CDR3 is 14 amino acids. The CDR3 sequence: CATYPGVGTDTQYF. In DNA, the CDR3 is TGTGCCACCTACCCGGGGGTGGGCACAGATACGCAGTATTTT.

The V gene is TRBV18, the J gene TRBJ2-2; 9 bases are a match to TRBD1. CDR1 KGHSH and CDR2 LQKENI come from the germline V gene. CDR3 length: 15 amino acids. V shed 3 bases, J shed 3 bases, and the junction held 2 bases outside the gene matches. The CDR3 loop is CASSPGQGHTGELFF. The CDR3 DNA is TGTGCCAGCTCACCGGGACAGGGACACACCGGGGAGCTGTTTTTT.